These T cell receptor beta chains were read from a single sample in a study of blood T cell repertoires in COVID-19. Assay used: immunoSEQ multiplex PCR; TCRdb lists only in-frame clones, some missing. Of about 240,000 clones listed, around 88% are singletons. The sequencing sample was made of peripheral blood. The receptor set was obtained from a woman in her 30s who had recovered from COVID-19. Each CDR3 is given with its conserved first and last residue. A D gene is named only where the DNA matches it firmly. The size of a clone is reported for some rows only, either as once, few or many, or as a class for expanded clones.

d_call,j_call,clone_size,v_call,cdr3_nt,cdr3_aa
-,TRBJ2-2,-,TRBV5-1,TGCGCCAGCAGCTGGGGGACGGAGGGGAACACCGGGGAGCTGTTTTTT,CASSWGTEGNTGELFF
TRBD1,TRBJ2-2,-,TRBV7-9,TGTGCCAGCAGCTTACCGGGACAGGAAAACACCGGGGAGCTGTTTTTT,CASSLPGQENTGELFF
-,TRBJ2-1,-,TRBV7-6,TGTGCCAGCAGCCCTAGGCGCGGACTCCTACAATACAATGAGCAGTTCTTC,CASSPRRGLLQYNEQFF
TRBD1,TRBJ2-3,-,TRBV5-6,TGTGCCAGCAGCTTGGCCCGACAGGGATCAGATACGCAGTATTTT,CASSLARQGSDTQYF
-,TRBJ1-4,-,TRBV7-9,TGTGCCAGCAGCTTAATGGTGAACAGCTTAAATGAAAAACTGTTTTTT,CASSLMVNSLNEKLFF
TRBD1,TRBJ1-1,-,TRBV3-1/TRBV3-2,TGTGCCAGCAGCCAAGGGGCCGGGACAGGGGGTTTTTTT,CASSQGAGTGGFF
-,TRBJ2-7,-,TRBV7-3,TGTGCCAGCAGCTTAACACATGCAAGCTCCTACGAGCAGTACTTC,CASSLTHASSYEQYF
-,TRBJ1-5,once,TRBV6-5,TGTGCCAGCACTTGGCCGAATCAGCCCCAGCATTTT,CASTWPNQPQHF
TRBD1,TRBJ1-6,-,TRBV9,TGTGCCAGCAGCGTGGGCTCGACAGGGGATTCACCCCTCCACTTT,CASSVGSTGDSPLHF
-,TRBJ2-3,-,TRBV21-1,TGTGCCAGCAGCCCCACTAGGAAAGTCACAGATACGCAGTATTTT,CASSPTRKVTDTQYF
-,TRBJ1-5,-,TRBV27,TGTGCCAGCAGTTCAAGACAGGTCAATCAGCCCCAGCATTTT,CASSSRQVNQPQHF
-,TRBJ2-7,few,TRBV5-6,TGTGCCAGCAGCGCCCGCAGGGGCCGGGAGCAGTACTTC,CASSARRGREQYF
-,TRBJ1-1,-,TRBV10-3,TGTGCCATCAGTGTGCAGGTTATGAACACTGAAGCTTTCTTT,CAISVQVMNTEAFF
TRBD1,TRBJ2-7,many,TRBV6-6,TGTGCCAGCAGGGACCCAGGGGGCTCCTACGAGCAGTACTTC,CASRDPGGSYEQYF
-,TRBJ1-6,once,TRBV15,TGTGCCACCAGCAGCCCGACAGCAGTATATAATTCACCCCTCCACTTT,CATSSPTAVYNSPLHF
-,TRBJ2-7,-,TRBV4-1,TGCGCCAGCAGCCAAGATCCCGGGTTACAATACGAGCAGTACTTC,CASSQDPGLQYEQYF
-,TRBJ1-4,-,TRBV7-9,TGTGCCAGCAGCCCAGGAGGGGCGAGTGGTACTAATGAAAAACTGTTTTTT,CASSPGGASGTNEKLFF